This T cell receptor beta chain was documented in a study of tumor-infiltrating lymphocytes in primary liver carcinoma. Note on this clonotype: One junction end disagrees with the germline gene, perhaps due to a read error.

The study co-extracted DNA and RNA from around 18-30 mg of unsorted bulk tissue. The CDR3 length is 15 residues. Per the germline V gene, CDR1 is SGHNT and CDR2 is YENEEA. The researchers produced TCR beta cDNA from approximately 0.45 ug total RNA with a constant-region primer. Modified slightly, ARM-PCR produced TCR beta libraries over three nested multiplex PCR rounds. Forward primers for TRBV1-TRBV30 and a C-beta reverse primer served the first two PCR rounds, at 10 cycles each. In TCRdb, the multiplex PCR reads were re-called with MiXCR into one record per CDR3 protein. In the table there are about 37,000 distinct CDR3 sequences, 60% to 80% of which are singletons.

Sequencing used tumor-adjacent normal liver tissue. This TCR was recovered from a man aged 40-55 years with primary liver carcinoma and hepatitis B virus infection. The V and J genes are TRBV11-3 and TRBJ1-5; D is undetermined. The CDR3 here is CASGLELEVAQPQHF. The CDR3 DNA follows: TGTGCCAGCGGCTTAGAACTGGAGGTGGCTCAGCCCCAGCATTTT. Combining the CDR3 with reference TRBV11-3 and TRBJ1-5 gives the whole variable domain EAGVVQSPRYKIIEKKQPVAFWCNPISGHNTLYWYLQNLGQGPELLIRYENEEAVDDSQLPKDRFSAERLKGVDSTLKIQPAELGDSAVYLCASGLELEVAQPQHFGDGTRLSIL.